A selection of T cell receptor beta chains follows, all from one sample in a study of T cell responses to AZD1222 COVID-19 vaccine. Data came from immunoSEQ multiplex PCR; TCRdb stores just in-frame clones and leaves some out. The sample has roughly 140,000 clones, around 90% seen once. Source: peripheral blood, taken 28 days after the second AZD1222 dose. The receptors were gathered from an adult who received the AZD1222 COVID-19 vaccine. The CDR3 runs from the conserved cysteine through the conserved F or W. D genes are given only for firm matches. The size entry is marked missing in some rows and otherwise reads once, few, many or a size class.

d_call j_call clone_size v_call cdr3_aa cdr3_nt
. TRBJ2-5 . TRBV2 CASREETQYF TGTGCCAGCAGGGAAGAGACCCAGTACTTC
TRBD1 TRBJ1-4 few TRBV28 CASRGFGGDRATNEKLFF TGTGCCAGCAGGGGCTTCGGTGGGGACAGGGCAACTAATGAAAAACTGTTTTTT
. TRBJ2-1 few TRBV27 CASSTRISGNEQFF TGTGCCAGCAGTACCCGGATTTCAGGGAATGAGCAGTTCTTC
TRBD1 TRBJ1-5 . TRBV10-2 CATGTGFSQPQHF TGCGCCACCGGGACAGGGTTTAGTCAGCCCCAGCATTTT
TRBD2 TRBJ2-3 . TRBV6-2/TRBV6-3 CASSSYGRSADTQYF TGTGCCAGCAGTTCTTACGGGAGGTCGGCAGATACGCAGTATTTT
TRBD1 TRBJ1-3 few TRBV2 CASSEERLRTGNNF TGTGCCAGCAGTGAAGAAAGGCTTCGGACAGGGAACAATTTT
. TRBJ2-5 . TRBV5-1 CASSLSPAETQYF TGCGCCAGCAGCTTGTCCCCGGCGGAGACCCAGTACTTC
. TRBJ2-3 once TRBV18 CASSPGLIERTTDTQYF TGTGCCAGCTCCCCGGGACTTATCGAACGAACCACAGATACGCAGTATTTT
. TRBJ1-2 once TRBV7-9 CASSRESRASGRVGRGYTF TGTGCCAGCAGCCGAGAGAGCCGAGCTTCGGGAAGGGTAGGACGTGGCTACACCTTC
TRBD2 TRBJ2-3 . TRBV6-2/TRBV6-3 CASSASTSGRRRTQYF TGTGCCAGCAGTGCCTCGACTAGCGGGAGGCGGCGTACGCAGTATTTT
TRBD2 TRBJ2-5 . TRBV11-2 CASSLVGTSGQETQYF TGTGCCAGCAGCTTAGTTGGGACTAGCGGGCAAGAGACCCAGTACTTC
. TRBJ1-3 . TRBV11-1 CASSPAGGSTNTIYF TGTGCCAGCAGCCCAGCTGGGGGAAGCACCAACACCATATATTTT
. TRBJ1-1 . TRBV10-2 CASRRGSEAFF TGCGCCAGCCGAAGGGGCTCTGAAGCTTTCTTT
. TRBJ2-7 . TRBV28 CASIPTLASKSSYEQYF TGTGCCAGCATCCCAACGCTCGCCTCAAAGAGCTCCTACGAGCAGTACTTC
TRBD2 TRBJ2-3 once TRBV27 CASSLSLGGTDTQYF TGTGCCAGCAGTTTATCCCTGGGAGGGACAGATACGCAGTATTTT
TRBD2 TRBJ2-3 . TRBV27 CASKQSDTLAGVTDTQYF TGTGCCAGCAAACAGTCTGACACACTAGCGGGTGTCACAGATACGCAGTATTTT
. TRBJ1-2 . TRBV6-5 CASSKGGAYGYTF TGTGCCAGCAGCAAGGGAGGGGCCTATGGCTACACCTTC
. TRBJ2-1 . TRBV5-1 CASSLSGSYNEQFF TGCGCCAGCAGCCTAAGCGGCTCCTACAATGAGCAGTTCTTC
. TRBJ2-7 . TRBV9 CASSVDGYEQYF TGTGCCAGCAGCGTAGATGGCTACGAGCAGTACTTC
. TRBJ2-7 . TRBV5-4 CASSLSGLYEQYF TGTGCCAGCAGCTTGTCGGGGCTCTACGAGCAGTACTTC
. TRBJ2-1 . TRBV11-2 CASSLGTAYNEQFF TGTGCCAGCAGCTTAGGGACCGCCTACAATGAGCAGTTCTTC
. TRBJ1-1 . TRBV29-1 CSVLRRWGNTEAFF TGCAGCGTCCTCCGGCGGTGGGGAAACACTGAAGCTTTCTTT
. TRBJ2-2 . TRBV10-3 CAISARVGRGISNTGELFF TGTGCCATCAGTGCCAGGGTGGGTCGCGGGATTAGCAACACCGGGGAGCTGTTTTTT
. TRBJ1-5 few TRBV10-1 CASWEGLISNQPQHF TGCGCCAGCTGGGAGGGGCTGATTAGCAATCAGCCCCAGCATTTT
. TRBJ2-1 . TRBV11-2 CASSRSGPGEQFF TGTGCCAGCAGCCGTTCAGGGCCAGGCGAGCAGTTCTTC
. TRBJ1-3 once TRBV5-1 CASRTGTLGNTIYF TGCGCCAGCAGAACCGGGACATTGGGAAACACCATATATTTT
. TRBJ2-7 . TRBV7-6 CASSRIAGGSSYEQYF TGTGCCAGCAGCCGAATAGCCGGGGGCAGCTCCTACGAGCAGTACTTC
. TRBJ1-2 . TRBV28 CASSRGTHYGYTF TGTGCCAGCTCCCGCGGGACACACTATGGCTACACCTTC
. TRBJ1-2 . TRBV7-2 CASSLSTNYGYTF TGTGCCAGCAGCTTAAGTACCAACTATGGCTACACCTTC
TRBD2 TRBJ2-7 . TRBV5-1 CASSVTGLASYEQYF TGCGCCAGCAGCGTCACCGGACTAGCCTCCTACGAGCAGTACTTC
TRBD1 TRBJ1-1 . TRBV16 CASSRRGTGESEAFF TGTGCCAGTTCTCGGAGGGGGACAGGGGAATCTGAAGCTTTCTTT
. TRBJ1-1 . TRBV7-8 CASSLLVGGDTEAFF TGTGCCAGCAGCTTATTGGTAGGGGGGGACACTGAAGCTTTCTTT
. TRBJ2-2 . TRBV5-1 CASRVTGNTGELFF TGCGCCAGCAGGGTGACAGGGAACACCGGGGAGCTGTTTTTT
. TRBJ2-5 . TRBV28 CAAEASLGETQYF TGTGCCGCCGAGGCATCTCTTGGGGAGACCCAGTACTTC
. TRBJ2-2 . TRBV5-4 CASSLEARIGELFF TGTGCCAGCAGCTTGGAGGCTAGGATCGGGGAGCTGTTTTTT
TRBD1 TRBJ1-2 . TRBV19 CASRLLRGQNYGYTF TGTGCCAGTAGATTACTTAGGGGGCAGAACTATGGCTACACCTTC